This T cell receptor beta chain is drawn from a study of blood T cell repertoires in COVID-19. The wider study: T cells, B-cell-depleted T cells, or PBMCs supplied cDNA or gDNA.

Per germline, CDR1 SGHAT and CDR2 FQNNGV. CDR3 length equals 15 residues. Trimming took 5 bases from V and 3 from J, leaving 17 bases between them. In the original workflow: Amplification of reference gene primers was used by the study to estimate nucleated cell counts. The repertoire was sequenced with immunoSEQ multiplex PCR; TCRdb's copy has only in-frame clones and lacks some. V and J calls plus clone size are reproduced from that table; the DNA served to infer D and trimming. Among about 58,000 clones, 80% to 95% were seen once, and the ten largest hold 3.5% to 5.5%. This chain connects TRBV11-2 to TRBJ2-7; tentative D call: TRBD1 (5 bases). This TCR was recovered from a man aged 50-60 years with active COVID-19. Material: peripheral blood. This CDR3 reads CASSEGWTTGYEQYF. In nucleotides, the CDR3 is TGTGCCAGCAGCGAAGGATGGACAACAGGCTACGAGCAGTACTTC. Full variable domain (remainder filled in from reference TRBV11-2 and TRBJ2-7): EAGVAQSPRYKIIEKRQSVAFWCNPISGHATLYWYQQILGQGPKLLIQFQNNGVVDDSQLPKDRFSAERLKGVDSTLKIQPAKLEDSAVYLCASSEGWTTGYEQYFGPGTRLTVT.